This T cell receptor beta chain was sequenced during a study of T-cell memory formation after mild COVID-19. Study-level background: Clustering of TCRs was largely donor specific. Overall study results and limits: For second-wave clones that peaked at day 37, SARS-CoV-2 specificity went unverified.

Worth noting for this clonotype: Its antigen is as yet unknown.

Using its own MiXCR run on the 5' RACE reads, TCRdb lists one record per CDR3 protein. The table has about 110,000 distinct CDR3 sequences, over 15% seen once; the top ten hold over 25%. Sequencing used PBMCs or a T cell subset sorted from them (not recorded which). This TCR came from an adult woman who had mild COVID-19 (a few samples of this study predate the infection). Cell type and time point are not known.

The CDR3 region is CASSPYRGPKNTEAFF. CDR3 nucleotides: TGTGCCAGCAGCCCATACCGAGGGCCGAAGAACACTGAAGCTTTCTTT. V is TRBV13 and J is TRBJ1-1, with D unclear. This CDR3 is 16 amino acids long. The V gene lost 5 bases and the J gene lost 1 base, with 17 bases spanning the gap. Germline assignment: CDR1 PRHDT and CDR2 FYEKMQ (reference sequence).